Presented here are 13 T cell receptor beta chains from one specimen sequenced in a study of beta chain features in type 1 diabetes. Sequencing targeted expressed TCRB transcripts, as all isolated RNA had been reverse transcribed. The repertoire was sequenced with immunoSEQ multiplex PCR; TCRdb's copy has only in-frame clones and lacks some. The table records 350,000 to 400,000 clones, approximately 15% of them present only once. Sequences were obtained from naive CD4+ T cells from blood. Receptors originate from a woman between 18 and 29 years old in good health.

This clone has only a few counts. The J gene is TRBJ2-5, the V gene TRBV25-1, with 8 bases matching TRBD2. The CDR3 covers 13 residues. V dropped 6 bases and J dropped 4; count of bases not matched to a gene: 4. From germline, CDR1 is MGHDK and CDR2 SYGVNS. CDR3 DNA: TGTGCCAGCAGGGGGACTAGTGTAGAGACCCAGTACTTC. This translates into CASRGTSVETQYF.

A few counts support this clone. The CDR3 region has the DNA TGTGCCAGCAGCCTAGGACTAGCGGGATTTCAAGAGACCCAGTACTTC. The encoded protein is CASSLGLAGFQETQYF. The chain uses TRBV7-2 and TRBJ2-5; 12 bases align to TRBD2. The junction had 6 bases not matched to a gene; V was cut back by 5 bases and J by 2 bases. Germline assignment: CDR1 SGHTA and CDR2 FQGNSA. There are 16 residues in the CDR3.

This chain connects TRBV18 to TRBJ2-5, with 7 bases that match TRBD2. Germline V gene sequence: CDR1 KGHSH, CDR2 LQKENI. Losses at the gene ends were 2 bases for V and 2 bases for J; bases not matched to a gene: 5. This CDR3 comprises 15 residues. This CDR3 reads CASSPRLAEQETQYF. CDR3 nucleotide sequence: TGTGCCAGCTCACCAAGGCTAGCGGAGCAAGAGACCCAGTACTTC.

The chain joins TRBV9 to TRBJ2-1, with 9 bases matching TRBD2. J was trimmed by 6 bases and V by 0 bases; bases with no gene match: 4. This CDR3 contains 15 residues. Germline loops: CDR1 SGDLS, CDR2 YYNGEE. The CDR3 loop is CASSVVSGRGNEQFF. The CDR3 bases are TGTGCCAGCAGCGTAGTTAGCGGGAGAGGCAATGAGCAGTTCTTC.

This clone was seen more than once but under ten times. The chain employs TRBV9 and TRBJ2-7; 15 bases are a match to TRBD2. After removal of 4 bases from V and 3 bases from J, the junction contained 5 bases not matched to a gene. This CDR3 has 16 amino acids. Germline-derived CDR1 and CDR2 are SGDLS and YYNGEE. The CDR3 is CASSPSGLAGGYEQYF. The CDR3, as DNA: TGTGCCAGCAGCCCTTCGGGACTAGCGGGAGGCTACGAGCAGTACTTC.

This sequence joins TRBV20-1 and TRBJ1-1; 7 nucleotides agree with TRBD1. CDR1 and CDR2 from the germline V gene are DFQATT and SNEGSKA (reference sequence). The CDR3 length is 11 residues. V lost 7 bases, J lost 9 bases, and 8 bases stayed unmatched. CDR3 DNA sequence: TGCAGTGGGCGATTGGGACAGAAAGCTTTCTTT. This codes for CSGRLGQKAFF.

The V call is TRBV7-2, the J call TRBJ2-1, with D possibly being TRBD2 (6 bases). The CDR3 has 14 residues. Germline V gene sequence: CDR1 SGHTA, CDR2 FQGNSA. The V gene lost 2 bases and the J gene lost 6 bases, with 11 bases spanning the gap. This chain's CDR3 is CASSLLGAGNEQFF. The DNA of the CDR3 is TGTGCCAGCAGCTTACTCGGAGCGGGCAATGAGCAGTTCTTC.

This clone was recorded a few times. Other nucleotide sequences in the sample specify the same CDR3. The V gene is TRBV7-9, the J gene TRBJ1-5; D remains unclear. CDR1 is SEHNR, CDR2 FQNEAQ, per germline (reference sequence). The CDR3 extends over 14 amino acids. V was cut by 5 bases and J by 0 bases, with 8 bases left in between. In DNA form, the CDR3 reads TGTGCCAGCAGCCCACTCTATAGCAATCAGCCCCAGCATTTT. Translating gives CASSPLYSNQPQHF.

The rearrangement links TRBV29-1 to TRBJ2-3; 7 nucleotides line up with TRBD1. J was trimmed by 4 bases and V by 3 bases; bases with no gene match: 10. There are 15 residues in the CDR3. Germline V gene lookup returns CDR1 SQVTM and CDR2 ANQGSEA. The CDR3 loop is CSVDQQGTLADTQYF. The CDR3 DNA reads TGCAGCGTTGACCAACAGGGGACCTTAGCAGATACGCAGTATTTT.

In this sample, this clone turned up a few times. The chain employs TRBV2 and TRBJ2-1, with 9 bases fitting TRBD2. Germline V CDR1 and CDR2: SNHLY, FYNNEI. Trimming cost V 8 bases and J 10 bases; bases outside gene matches: 9. CDR3 length equals 13 residues. Written as DNA, the CDR3 is TGTGCCAGCGCGATAGCGGGAGACCTCGAGCAGTTCTTC. Translating gives CASAIAGDLEQFF.

This clone has a handful of counts. The rearrangement links TRBV7-9 to TRBJ2-7; maybe TRBD1 (6 bases). CDR3 length: 14 amino acids. Trimming took off 2 bases at V and 5 bases at J, with 13 bases between the two ends. Germline-derived CDR1 and CDR2 are SEHNR and FQNEAQ (reference sequence). The CDR3 region is CASSLLQGPHEQYF. In nucleotides, the CDR3 is TGTGCCAGCAGCTTACTACAGGGTCCCCACGAGCAGTACTTC.

This clone was detected only a few times. V usage is TRBV27 and J usage is TRBJ2-2; a possible D gene is TRBD1 (6 bases). Trimming cost V 6 bases and J 4 bases, with 15 bases left between them. Per germline, CDR1 MNHEY and CDR2 SMNVEV (reference sequence). This CDR3 region has 15 residues. CDR3 sequence: CASRPGNRATGELFF. CDR3 nucleotide sequence: TGTGCCAGCAGACCGGGGAACAGGGCCACCGGGGAGCTGTTTTTT.

The chain carries TRBV30 and TRBJ2-2; possibly TRBD2 for D (6 bases). The V end was cut by 2 bases, the J end by 5 bases, with 9 bases between. CDR1 and CDR2 (germline): GTSNPN, SVGIG (reference sequence). The CDR3 contains 13 residues. The CDR3 loop is CAWSQSGTGELFF. CDR3 bases: TGTGCCTGGAGTCAGAGCGGGACCGGGGAGCTGTTTTTT.